This T cell receptor beta chain was sequenced during a study of beta chain features in type 1 diabetes. Expressed TCRB transcripts were sequenced after all isolated RNA was converted to cDNA. Sequencing used immunoSEQ multiplex PCR; TCRdb keeps in-frame clones, though not all of them. In the table there are 150,000 or so clones, around a tenth of which are singletons. This clone turned up a few times. Its antigen is undetermined. Study findings and constraints: Cells with high TCR expression could be over-represented by cDNA sequencing.

The trim removed 1 base at V and 2 bases at J, leaving 3 bases unmatched. There are 15 residues in the CDR3. The germline V gene encodes CDR1 SGHRS and CDR2 YFSETQ. Material: central memory CD4+ T cells from blood. This receptor was obtained from a man between 18 and 29 years old in good health. The chain couples TRBV5-1 to TRBJ2-5; TRBD2 matches 9 bases. CDR3 amino acids: CASSLIAGEQETQYF. The CDR3 DNA follows: TGCGCCAGCAGCTTGATAGCGGGGGAACAAGAGACCCAGTACTTC.